These 14 T cell receptor beta chains were all obtained from the same sample, sequenced in a study of CD8+CD57+ T cells in acquired aplastic anemia. Genomic DNA served as template for TCR beta VDJ and CDR3 profiling. TCRdb reprocessed the reads via MiXCR and lists one record per CDR3 protein. The sample has 400,000 to 500,000 distinct CDR3 sequences; roughly 68% are singletons. The sample was sorted CD4+, CD8+, or CD8+CD57+ T cells (not recorded which) from PBMCs. Receptor source: a human donor in good health, serving as a control.

The chain joins TRBV10-3 to TRBJ2-1; 9 bases are a match to TRBD2. From germline, CDR1 is ENHRY and CDR2 SYGVKD. J gave up 7 bases and V 10 bases, and 11 bases lay outside the gene matches. This CDR3 has 14 amino acids. In DNA form, the CDR3 reads TGTGCCAGCAATAGCGGGGGAGCACATAATGAGCAGTTCTTC. Translation gives CASNSGGAHNEQFF.

This clonotype has just a few counts. The genes are TRBV2 and TRBJ1-1, with D perhaps matching TRBD1 (6 bases). In germline, CDR1 is SNHLY, CDR2 FYNNEI. The V gene lost 5 bases and the J gene lost 6 bases, with 16 bases spanning the gap. CDR3 size: 14 residues. The CDR3 region is CASSTLTGPAEAFF. CDR3 DNA sequence: TGTGCCAGCAGTACACTGACAGGTCCCGCTGAAGCTTTCTTT.

The chain uses TRBV6-9 and TRBJ1-6; D gene ambiguous. This CDR3 spans 14 amino acids. Trimming took 9 bases from V and 10 from J, leaving 19 bases between them. Germline V gene lookup returns CDR1 MNHGY and CDR2 SVAAGI. CDR3 residues: CASMIDPLGSPLHF. In DNA form, the CDR3 reads TGTGCCAGTATGATAGACCCTCTGGGGTCACCCCTCCACTTT.

This clonotype has a count of ten or more. The chain has TRBV3-1 and TRBJ2-5, with D maybe TRBD2 (7 bases). With 5 bases removed from V and 4 bases from J, the gap between germline ends came to 11 bases. Germline assignment: CDR1 LGHDT and CDR2 YNNKEL (reference sequence). The CDR3 loop spans 13 amino acids. DNA of the CDR3: TGTGCCAGCAGCGAAGGGGGGGGAGAGACCCAGTACTTC. It specifies CASSEGGGETQYF.

The rearrangement uses TRBV7-8 and TRBJ2-2, with TRBD1 matching 8 bases. The CDR3 has 17 residues. Germline CDR1 SGHVS, CDR2 FQNEAQ. Germline trimming cut 5 bases from V and 0 bases from J; bases unmatched to any gene: 8. The CDR3 sequence: CASSPRTGITNTGELFF. Here the CDR3 DNA reads TGTGCCAGCAGCCCCCGGACAGGGATTACGAACACCGGGGAGCTGTTTTTT.

Comments on this clonotype: One end of the junction fails to match germline, which may point to a read error. V usage is TRBV7-2 and J usage is TRBJ2-3, with D possibly matching TRBD2 (6 bases). Germline lookup yields CDR1 SGHTA and CDR2 FQGNSA. The CDR3 covers 14 residues. The CDR3 DNA sequence: TGTGCCAGCAGCTACACTCGGAGGGCGAAGATTCTACGATTT. Residues: CASSYTRRAKILRF.

As for this clonotype: At one boundary the junction diverges from the germline segment, which might be a read error. The chain employs TRBV2 and TRBJ2-7; D might be TRBD1 (6 bases). Germline values: CDR1 SNHLY, CDR2 FYNNEI. The CDR3 is 13 amino acids. Here the CDR3 DNA reads TGTGCCAGCAGAGACCACAACAGGGTGATCCCGAGCTTC. Translation: CASRDHNRVIPSF.

This chain joins TRBV6-1 and TRBJ1-5; D not resolved. The CDR3 sequence is 13 residues long. The germline V and J ends were trimmed by 4 bases and 2 bases, with 6 bases remaining between them. Germline values: CDR1 MNHNS, CDR2 SASEGT. CDR3: CASSVEGNQPQHF. The CDR3 region has the DNA TGTGCCAGCAGTGTGGAAGGCAATCAGCCCCAGCATTTT.

This clonotype was detected many times. The chain carries TRBV20-1 and TRBJ1-2; the D gene is possibly TRBD1 (5 bases). Trimming pared 3 bases from V and 6 bases from J, leaving 14 bases between. The germline V gene encodes CDR1 DFQATT and CDR2 SNEGSKA (reference sequence). The CDR3 length is 13 residues. The CDR3 coding sequence is TGCAGTGCTAGTCGAGCAGGGCTGGATGGCTACACCTTC. It translates to CSASRAGLDGYTF.

Here the CDR3 DNA reads TGTGCCAGCAGCTCCTTGCTCGTCTACGAGCAGTACTTC. Residues: CASSSLLVYEQYF. The V and J genes are TRBV5-6 and TRBJ2-7; D unresolved. Germline V gene sequence: CDR1 SGHDT, CDR2 YYEEEE. This CDR3 contains 13 residues. Trimming removed 3 bases at V and 3 bases at J, with 10 bases between. Combining the CDR3 with reference TRBV5-6 and TRBJ2-7 gives the whole variable domain DAGVTQSPTHLIKTRGQQVTLRCSPKSGHDTVSWYQQALGQGPQFIFQYYEEEERQRGNFPDRFSGHQFPNYSSELNVNALLLGDSALYLCASSSLLVYEQYFGPGTRLTVT.

CDR3 DNA: TGTGCCAGCAGCGTAGGAGCAGCGAGGAACGCAGAAGTGTTTTTT. Its translation is CASSVGAARNAEVFF. V usage is TRBV9 and J usage is TRBJ1-4; D is uncertain. Looked up from germline, CDR1 is SGDLS and CDR2 is YYNGEE. There are 15 residues in the CDR3. V lost 0 bases to trimming and J lost 15 bases, with 21 bases between them.

This clonotype was detected only once. This may stem from a read error, because a much larger clone lies one nucleotide away. The V and J genes are TRBV3-2 and TRBJ2-7; the table's D call of TRBD1 was not tested on the DNA. TRBV3-2 is deemed a pseudogene. This CDR3 spans 17 amino acids. CDR3 amino acids: CASISRSLAGTGGEQYF. Here the CDR3 DNA reads TGTGCCAGCATTAGCCGTAGTCTAGCGGGGACGGGGGGTGAGCAGTACTTC.

About this clonotype itself: Sequence at one end of the junction differs from germline and may be a read error. The chain is built from TRBV5-1 and TRBJ1-1; maybe TRBD1 (6 bases). Germline-derived CDR1 and CDR2 are SGHRS and YFSETQ. The CDR3 sequence is 12 residues long. CDR3 residues: CASSAGTGWTFF. The CDR3 coding sequence is TGTGCCAGCAGCGCGGGCACAGGGTGGACTTTCTTT.

V usage is TRBV9 and J usage is TRBJ2-1; TRBD1 might be the D (5 bases). CDR1 is SGDLS and CDR2 is YYNGEE in the germline V gene. V was shortened by 5 bases and J by 16 bases, with 25 bases between the two germline ends. The CDR3 runs 14 residues. The CDR3 here is CASSASWTLNLPFF. As DNA, the CDR3 is TGTGCCAGCAGTGCGTCATGGACACTGAATCTTCCTTTCTTC.